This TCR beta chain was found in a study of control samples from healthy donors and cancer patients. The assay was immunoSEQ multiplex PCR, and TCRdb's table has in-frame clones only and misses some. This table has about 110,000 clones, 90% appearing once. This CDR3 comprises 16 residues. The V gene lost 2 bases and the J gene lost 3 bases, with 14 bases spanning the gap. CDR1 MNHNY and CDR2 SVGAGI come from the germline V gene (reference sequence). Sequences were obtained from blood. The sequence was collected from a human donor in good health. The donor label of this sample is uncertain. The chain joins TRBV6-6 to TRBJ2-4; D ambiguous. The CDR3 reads CASSYPKSGSKNIQYF. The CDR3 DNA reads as TGTGCCAGCAGTTACCCGAAGTCTGGAAGCAAAAACATTCAGTACTTC.